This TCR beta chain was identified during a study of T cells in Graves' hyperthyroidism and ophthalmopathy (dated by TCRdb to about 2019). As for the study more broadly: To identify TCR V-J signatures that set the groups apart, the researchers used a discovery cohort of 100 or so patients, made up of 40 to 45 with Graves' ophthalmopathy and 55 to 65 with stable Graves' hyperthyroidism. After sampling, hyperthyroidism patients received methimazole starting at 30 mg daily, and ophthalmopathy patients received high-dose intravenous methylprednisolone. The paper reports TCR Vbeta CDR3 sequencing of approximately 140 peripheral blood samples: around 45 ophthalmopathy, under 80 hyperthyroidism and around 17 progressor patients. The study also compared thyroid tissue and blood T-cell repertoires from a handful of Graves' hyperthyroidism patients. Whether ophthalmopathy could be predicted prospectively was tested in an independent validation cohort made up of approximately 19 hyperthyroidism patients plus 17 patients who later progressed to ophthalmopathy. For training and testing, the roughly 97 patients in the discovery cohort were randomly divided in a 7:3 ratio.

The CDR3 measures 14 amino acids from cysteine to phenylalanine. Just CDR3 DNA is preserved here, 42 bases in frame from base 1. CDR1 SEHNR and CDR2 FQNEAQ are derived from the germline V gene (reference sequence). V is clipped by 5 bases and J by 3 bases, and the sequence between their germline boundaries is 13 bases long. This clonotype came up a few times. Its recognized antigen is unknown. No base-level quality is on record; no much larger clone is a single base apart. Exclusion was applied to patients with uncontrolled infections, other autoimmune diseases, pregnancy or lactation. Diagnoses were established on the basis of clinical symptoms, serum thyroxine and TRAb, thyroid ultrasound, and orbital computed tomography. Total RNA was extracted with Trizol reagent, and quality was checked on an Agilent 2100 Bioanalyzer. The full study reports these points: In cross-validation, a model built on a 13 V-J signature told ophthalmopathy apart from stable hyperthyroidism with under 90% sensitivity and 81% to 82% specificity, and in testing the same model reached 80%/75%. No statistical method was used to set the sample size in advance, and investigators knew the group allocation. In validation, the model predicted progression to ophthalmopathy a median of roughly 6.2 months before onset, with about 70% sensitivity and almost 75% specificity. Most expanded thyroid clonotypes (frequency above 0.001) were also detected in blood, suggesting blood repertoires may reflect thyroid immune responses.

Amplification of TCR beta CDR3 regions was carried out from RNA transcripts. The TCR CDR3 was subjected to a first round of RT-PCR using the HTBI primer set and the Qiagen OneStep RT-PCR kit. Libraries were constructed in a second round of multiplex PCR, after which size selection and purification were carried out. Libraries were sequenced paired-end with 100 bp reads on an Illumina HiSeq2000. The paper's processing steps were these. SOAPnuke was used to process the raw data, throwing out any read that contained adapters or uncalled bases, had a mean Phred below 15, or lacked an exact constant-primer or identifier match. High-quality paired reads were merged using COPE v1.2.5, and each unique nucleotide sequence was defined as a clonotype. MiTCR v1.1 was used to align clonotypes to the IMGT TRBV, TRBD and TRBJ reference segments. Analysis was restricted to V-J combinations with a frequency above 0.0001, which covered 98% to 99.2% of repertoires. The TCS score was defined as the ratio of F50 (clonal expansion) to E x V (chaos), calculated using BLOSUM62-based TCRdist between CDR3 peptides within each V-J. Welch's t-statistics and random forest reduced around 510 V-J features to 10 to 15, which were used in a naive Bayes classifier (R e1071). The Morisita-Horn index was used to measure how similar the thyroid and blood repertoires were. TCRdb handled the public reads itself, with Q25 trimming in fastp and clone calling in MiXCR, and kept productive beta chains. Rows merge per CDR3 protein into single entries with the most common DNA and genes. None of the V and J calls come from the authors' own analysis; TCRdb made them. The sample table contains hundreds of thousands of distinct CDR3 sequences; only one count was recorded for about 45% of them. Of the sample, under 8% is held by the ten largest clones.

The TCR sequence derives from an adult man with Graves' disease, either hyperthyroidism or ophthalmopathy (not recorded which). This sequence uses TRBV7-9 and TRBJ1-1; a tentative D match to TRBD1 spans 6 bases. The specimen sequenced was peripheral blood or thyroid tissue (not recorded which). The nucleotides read TGTGCCAGCAGCCTTTCAGGGGCCGACACTGAAGCTTTCTTT. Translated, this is CASSLSGADTEAFF.